These 5 T cell receptor beta chains were all obtained from the same sample, sequenced in a study of T cell clonotyping in hematopoietic cell transplantation. Profiling relied on immunoSEQ multiplex PCR, and the TCRdb table lists in-frame clones only, not all of them. The table lists 70,000 or so clones, around 94% of them singletons. Sequenced: peripheral blood mononuclear cells. Receptors originate from a man in his fifties or sixties in good health. Some clones in this sample may be carry-over from other donors' samples.

The V call is TRBV9, the J call TRBJ1-4, with D tentatively TRBD1 (5 bases). CDR1 is SGDLS and CDR2 is YYNGEE in the germline V gene. V was clipped by 0 bases and J by 8 bases, with 14 bases between them. The CDR3 totals 15 residues. The CDR3 loop reads CASSVGGLKGEKLFF. DNA of the CDR3: TGTGCCAGCAGCGTAGGTGGCCTGAAGGGGGAAAAACTGTTTTTT.

V is TRBV9 and J is TRBJ2-3, with a weak D call TRBD1 (5 bases). The CDR3 is 15 amino acids. Germline V gene lookup returns CDR1 SGDLS and CDR2 YYNGEE. Trimming removed 1 base from V and 1 base from J, with 10 bases in between. CDR3 coding DNA: TGTGCCAGCAGCGTACAGGGTGCTGGCACAGATACGCAGTATTTT. Encoded protein: CASSVQGAGTDTQYF. The variable domain in full, completed from reference TRBV9 and TRBJ2-3, reads DSGVTQTPKHLITATGQRVTLRCSPRSGDLSVYWYQQSLDQGLQFLIQYYNGEERAKGNILERFSAQQFPDLHSELNLSSLELGDSALYFCASSVQGAGTDTQYFGPGTRLTVL.

The chain has TRBV9 and TRBJ2-3, with 7 bases that match TRBD2. The CDR3 loop spans 15 amino acids. Losses at the gene ends were 3 bases for V and 1 base for J; bases not matched to a gene: 5. The germline V gene has CDR1 SGDLS and CDR2 YYNGEE. CDR3 sequence reads: CASSGPGLGTDTQYF. The CDR3 DNA follows: TGTGCCAGCAGCGGACCCGGACTAGGCACAGATACGCAGTATTTT.

J is TRBJ2-7 and V is TRBV5-1, with D possibly being TRBD1 (6 bases). The germline V gene encodes CDR1 SGHRS and CDR2 YFSETQ. V dropped 1 base and J dropped 0 bases, with 17 bases sitting between them. The CDR3 is made up of 17 amino acids. CDR3 loop: CASSLPSSGTYSYEQYF. CDR3 coding DNA: TGCGCCAGCAGCTTGCCCTCCTCCGGGACATACTCCTACGAGCAGTACTTC.

CDR3 coding DNA: TGTGCCAGCAGTGTTAGACAGGGATCCTACGAGCAGTACTTC. It encodes CASSVRQGSYEQYF. The chain couples TRBV6-1 to TRBJ2-7; 7 bases are a match to TRBD1. The V segment lost 4 bases and the J segment 1 base; nucleotides outside the gene matches: 4. Germline CDR1 reads MNHNS; CDR2 reads SASEGT. This CDR3 has 14 amino acids.